The rows below give T cell receptor beta chains drawn from one sample of a study of cytomegalovirus exposure and HLA in healthy donors. Profiled with immunoSEQ multiplex PCR; TCRdb holds only in-frame clones, not every one. This sample has some 170,000 clones; around 74% occur once, and the top ten carry about 3%. The sequencing input was PBMCs. These receptors were collected from a male donor in good health and CMV-seronegative. CDR3s include the opening cysteine and the closing phenylalanine or tryptophan. D genes are given only for firm matches. The listing skips clone size in some rows; elsewhere it reads once, few, many or a size class.

clone_size: .
d_call: TRBD1
j_call: TRBJ1-1
v_call: TRBV6-6
cdr3_aa: CASSSRQGPMNTEAFF
cdr3_nt: TGTGCCAGCAGTTCCCGACAGGGACCAATGAACACTGAAGCTTTCTTT

clone_size: .
d_call: .
j_call: TRBJ2-4
v_call: TRBV4-1
cdr3_aa: CASLGGGAKNIQYF
cdr3_nt: TGCGCCAGCTTAGGGGGGGGAGCCAAAAACATTCAGTACTTC

clone_size: .
d_call: TRBD2
j_call: TRBJ2-5
v_call: TRBV4-1
cdr3_aa: CASSLTSQRDQLVTQYF
cdr3_nt: TGCGCCAGCAGCCTTACCTCCCAGCGGGATCAATTGGTGACCCAGTACTTC

clone_size: .
d_call: TRBD1
j_call: TRBJ1-1
v_call: TRBV6-5
cdr3_aa: CASSYSSTSTGEAFF
cdr3_nt: TGTGCCAGCAGTTACTCGAGTACATCGACAGGGGAGGCTTTCTTT

clone_size: few
d_call: .
j_call: TRBJ1-5
v_call: TRBV19
cdr3_aa: CASSIARGSQPQHF
cdr3_nt: TGTGCCAGTAGTATAGCAAGGGGCAGTCAGCCCCAGCATTTT

clone_size: .
d_call: .
j_call: TRBJ1-5
v_call: TRBV29-1
cdr3_aa: CSVEDNPDQPQHF
cdr3_nt: TGCAGCGTTGAAGATAACCCAGATCAGCCCCAGCATTTT

clone_size: .
d_call: .
j_call: TRBJ1-2
v_call: TRBV6-5
cdr3_aa: CASSPLTGYGYTF
cdr3_nt: TGTGCCAGCAGTCCGCTGACAGGCTATGGCTACACCTTC

clone_size: .
d_call: .
j_call: TRBJ1-5
v_call: TRBV5-5
cdr3_aa: CASSTAVGVGQPQHF
cdr3_nt: TGTGCCAGCAGCACGGCGGTAGGGGTTGGACAGCCCCAGCATTTT

clone_size: .
d_call: TRBD1
j_call: TRBJ1-5
v_call: TRBV11-2
cdr3_aa: CASSQQGTGNQPQHF
cdr3_nt: TGTGCCAGCAGCCAACAGGGGACCGGCAATCAGCCCCAGCATTTT

clone_size: .
d_call: TRBD2
j_call: TRBJ2-3
v_call: TRBV6-6
cdr3_aa: CASSIREGADTQYF
cdr3_nt: TGTGCCAGCTCAATTAGGGAGGGCGCAGATACGCAGTATTTT

clone_size: .
d_call: TRBD2
j_call: TRBJ2-7
v_call: TRBV29-1
cdr3_aa: CSVVAGGREQYF
cdr3_nt: TGCAGCGTTGTAGCGGGAGGGCGCGAGCAGTACTTC

clone_size: .
d_call: .
j_call: TRBJ2-3
v_call: TRBV11-3
cdr3_aa: CASSLAGTDTQYF
cdr3_nt: TGTGCCAGCAGCTTAGCGGGGACAGATACGCAGTATTTT

clone_size: .
d_call: .
j_call: TRBJ1-5
v_call: TRBV30
cdr3_aa: CAWSEGGINQPQHF
cdr3_nt: TGTGCCTGGAGTGAGGGGGGGATCAATCAGCCCCAGCATTTT

clone_size: .
d_call: TRBD1
j_call: TRBJ1-6
v_call: TRBV25-1
cdr3_aa: CATRAGGGYNSPLHF
cdr3_nt: TGTGCCACTCGTGCAGGGGGCGGCTATAATTCACCCCTCCACTTT

clone_size: .
d_call: .
j_call: TRBJ2-5
v_call: TRBV7-3
cdr3_aa: CASSLMGTQVQETQYF
cdr3_nt: TGTGCCAGCAGCTTAATGGGGACTCAGGTTCAAGAGACCCAGTACTTC

clone_size: .
d_call: TRBD1
j_call: TRBJ1-2
v_call: TRBV7-9
cdr3_aa: CASSSGQAGYTF
cdr3_nt: TGTGCCAGCAGCTCCGGACAGGCCGGCTACACCTTC

clone_size: .
d_call: .
j_call: TRBJ2-1
v_call: TRBV7-2
cdr3_aa: CASSLGGPRKNEQFF
cdr3_nt: TGTGCCAGCAGCTTGGGGGGGCCAAGAAAGAATGAGCAGTTCTTC

clone_size: few
d_call: .
j_call: TRBJ2-7
v_call: TRBV7-9
cdr3_aa: CASSPTEAYEQYF
cdr3_nt: TGTGCCAGCAGCCCCACAGAAGCCTACGAGCAGTACTTC

clone_size: .
d_call: TRBD1
j_call: TRBJ2-7
v_call: TRBV5-4
cdr3_aa: CASSPRDRVWEQYF
cdr3_nt: TGTGCCAGCAGCCCCCGGGACAGGGTCTGGGAGCAGTACTTC

clone_size: .
d_call: .
j_call: TRBJ1-4
v_call: TRBV18
cdr3_aa: CASSPYRELFEKLFF
cdr3_nt: TGTGCCAGCTCCCCGTACAGGGAATTATTCGAAAAACTGTTTTTT

clone_size: .
d_call: .
j_call: TRBJ2-1
v_call: TRBV4-1
cdr3_aa: CASSQDGGIIEQFF
cdr3_nt: TGCGCCAGCAGCCAAGATGGGGGGATTATTGAGCAGTTCTTC

clone_size: .
d_call: .
j_call: TRBJ1-2
v_call: TRBV4-1
cdr3_aa: CASSPRQAANYGYTF
cdr3_nt: TGCGCCAGCAGCCCCCGACAGGCGGCTAACTATGGCTACACCTTC

clone_size: .
d_call: TRBD2
j_call: TRBJ2-4
v_call: TRBV6-6
cdr3_aa: CASSLAGVSKNIQYF
cdr3_nt: TGTGCCAGCAGTTTAGCGGGTGTCTCCAAAAACATTCAGTACTTC

clone_size: once
d_call: .
j_call: TRBJ1-5
v_call: TRBV4-1
cdr3_aa: CASSHPTGEHQPQHF
cdr3_nt: TGCGCCAGCAGCCATCCCACGGGGGAGCATCAGCCCCAGCATTTT

clone_size: .
d_call: .
j_call: TRBJ1-2
v_call: TRBV6-6
cdr3_aa: CASTGHGREGYTF
cdr3_nt: TGTGCCAGCACTGGACATGGACGGGAGGGCTACACCTTC

clone_size: .
d_call: .
j_call: TRBJ1-1
v_call: TRBV2
cdr3_aa: CASSQQGSNTEAFF
cdr3_nt: TGTGCCAGCAGTCAACAGGGCTCGAACACTGAAGCTTTCTTT

clone_size: .
d_call: TRBD2
j_call: TRBJ2-1
v_call: TRBV7-2
cdr3_aa: CASSPRGSGRGQFF
cdr3_nt: TGTGCCAGCAGCCCCAGGGGTAGCGGGAGGGGGCAGTTCTTC

clone_size: .
d_call: TRBD2
j_call: TRBJ2-7
v_call: TRBV6-9
cdr3_aa: CASGGGTSGRASGHEQYF
cdr3_nt: TGTGCCAGCGGGGGGGGGACTAGCGGGAGGGCCAGCGGGCACGAGCAGTACTTC

clone_size: .
d_call: .
j_call: TRBJ2-7
v_call: TRBV30
cdr3_aa: CAWSLAFREQYF
cdr3_nt: TGTGCCTGGAGCCTAGCCTTCCGCGAGCAGTACTTC

clone_size: .
d_call: TRBD2
j_call: TRBJ2-1
v_call: TRBV7-3
cdr3_aa: CASSALAGGLVEQFF
cdr3_nt: TGTGCCAGCAGCGCACTAGCGGGAGGTCTGGTTGAGCAGTTCTTC

clone_size: .
d_call: .
j_call: TRBJ2-7
v_call: TRBV4-1
cdr3_aa: CASSQGELYEQYF
cdr3_nt: TGCGCCAGCAGCCAAGGAGAATTATACGAGCAGTACTTC

clone_size: .
d_call: .
j_call: TRBJ1-5
v_call: TRBV18
cdr3_aa: CASSPTSGNQPQHF
cdr3_nt: TGTGCCAGCTCACCAACGTCAGGGAATCAGCCCCAGCATTTT

clone_size: .
d_call: TRBD1
j_call: TRBJ1-5
v_call: TRBV14
cdr3_aa: CASSRQGANQPQHF
cdr3_nt: TGTGCCAGCAGCCGACAGGGCGCTAATCAGCCCCAGCATTTT

clone_size: few
d_call: TRBD1
j_call: TRBJ1-2
v_call: TRBV11-2
cdr3_aa: CASSLGQGTNYGYTF
cdr3_nt: TGTGCCAGCAGCTTAGGACAGGGAACTAACTATGGCTACACCTTC

clone_size: .
d_call: .
j_call: TRBJ2-1
v_call: TRBV6-5
cdr3_aa: CASSSTSSVRNEQFF
cdr3_nt: TGTGCCAGCAGTTCCACTAGTTCGGTTCGGAATGAGCAGTTCTTC

clone_size: .
d_call: TRBD1
j_call: TRBJ2-7
v_call: TRBV6-6
cdr3_aa: CASSLSGGTYEQYF
cdr3_nt: TGTGCCAGCAGCCTTTCAGGGGGCACCTACGAGCAGTACTTC

clone_size: .
d_call: .
j_call: TRBJ2-3
v_call: TRBV18
cdr3_aa: CASSPSSSYTQYF
cdr3_nt: TGTGCCAGCTCACCCTCGTCTTCTTATACGCAGTATTTT

clone_size: .
d_call: .
j_call: TRBJ2-5
v_call: TRBV28
cdr3_aa: CASSSLQGFQETQYF
cdr3_nt: TGTGCCAGCAGTTCCCTCCAGGGTTTCCAAGAGACCCAGTACTTC

clone_size: .
d_call: .
j_call: TRBJ1-5
v_call: TRBV11-1
cdr3_aa: CASSSTANQPQHF
cdr3_nt: TGTGCCAGCAGCTCGACAGCAAATCAGCCCCAGCATTTT

clone_size: few
d_call: TRBD2
j_call: TRBJ2-1
v_call: TRBV6-4
cdr3_aa: CASSDTGTSGTSSEQFF
cdr3_nt: TGTGCCAGCAGTGACACAGGGACTAGCGGGACGAGTAGTGAGCAGTTCTTC

clone_size: once
d_call: .
j_call: TRBJ2-7
v_call: TRBV2
cdr3_aa: CASSEALVEQYF
cdr3_nt: TGTGCCAGCAGTGAAGCGCTGGTCGAGCAGTACTTC

clone_size: .
d_call: .
j_call: TRBJ1-1
v_call: TRBV27
cdr3_aa: CASSFYRTNTEAFF
cdr3_nt: TGTGCCAGCAGTTTCTACAGGACTAACACTGAGGCTTTCTTT

clone_size: .
d_call: .
j_call: TRBJ2-7
v_call: TRBV11-2
cdr3_aa: CASSLGPLEQYF
cdr3_nt: TGTGCCAGCAGCTTAGGTCCCCTCGAGCAGTACTTC

clone_size: .
d_call: .
j_call: TRBJ2-5
v_call: TRBV5-1
cdr3_aa: CASSPRGSQETQYF
cdr3_nt: TGCGCCAGCAGCCCCCGGGGTTCTCAAGAGACCCAGTACTTC

clone_size: .
d_call: .
j_call: TRBJ2-1
v_call: TRBV10-3
cdr3_aa: CAISESMAEVSYNEQFF
cdr3_nt: TGTGCCATCAGTGAGTCGATGGCAGAGGTATCCTACAATGAGCAGTTCTTC

clone_size: .
d_call: .
j_call: TRBJ1-1
v_call: TRBV13
cdr3_aa: CASSSGSWGGGEAFF
cdr3_nt: TGTGCCAGCAGCTCCGGAAGTTGGGGGGGTGGTGAAGCTTTCTTT

clone_size: .
d_call: TRBD1
j_call: TRBJ2-2
v_call: TRBV18
cdr3_aa: CASSPDRANTGELFF
cdr3_nt: TGTGCCAGCTCACCGGACAGGGCGAACACCGGGGAGCTGTTTTTT

clone_size: .
d_call: TRBD1
j_call: TRBJ2-3
v_call: TRBV29-1
cdr3_aa: CSAHGQGRTDTQYF
cdr3_nt: TGCAGCGCCCATGGACAGGGACGCACAGATACGCAGTATTTT

clone_size: .
d_call: TRBD2
j_call: TRBJ2-5
v_call: TRBV4-3
cdr3_aa: CASSQETGGHQETQYF
cdr3_nt: TGCGCCAGCAGCCAAGAAACGGGAGGGCATCAAGAGACCCAGTACTTC

clone_size: .
d_call: TRBD1
j_call: TRBJ2-4
v_call: TRBV15
cdr3_aa: CATSRTTSGTGEDIQYF
cdr3_nt: TGTGCCACCAGCAGAACCACTTCCGGGACAGGGGAGGACATTCAGTACTTC

clone_size: .
d_call: .
j_call: TRBJ1-1
v_call: TRBV7-9
cdr3_aa: CASSMGLFEGEAFF
cdr3_nt: TGTGCCAGCAGCATGGGTTTGTTTGAGGGTGAAGCTTTCTTT

clone_size: .
d_call: TRBD2
j_call: TRBJ2-1
v_call: TRBV5-1
cdr3_aa: CASSVGLAEVLNEQFF
cdr3_nt: TGCGCCAGCAGCGTGGGACTAGCGGAGGTTCTCAATGAGCAGTTCTTC